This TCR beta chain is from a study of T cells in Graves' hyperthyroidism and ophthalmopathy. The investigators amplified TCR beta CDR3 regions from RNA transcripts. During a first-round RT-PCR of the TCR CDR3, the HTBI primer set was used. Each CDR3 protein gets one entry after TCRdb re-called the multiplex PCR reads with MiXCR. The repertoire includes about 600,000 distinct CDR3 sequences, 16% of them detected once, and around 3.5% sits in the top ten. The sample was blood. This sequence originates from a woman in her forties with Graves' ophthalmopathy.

The DNA for the CDR3 is TGCAGTGCTAGAGGAGAAGGAGTTGGGGCCAACGTCCTGACTTTC. Translating gives CSARGEGVGANVLTF. The chain combines TRBV20-1 with TRBJ2-6, with unresolved D. There are 15 residues in the CDR3. The germline CDR1 and CDR2 sequences are DFQATT and SNEGSKA (reference sequence). V was clipped by 1 base and J by 3 bases, with 10 bases between them.